These 26 T cell receptor beta chains share one sample of origin, sequenced in a study of Tregs in tolerant kidney transplant recipients. Measured with immunoSEQ multiplex PCR; TCRdb has only the in-frame clones, and not every one. This sample carries some 240,000 clones, 80% to 85% of them seen once, and the ten largest clones take approximately 0.69%. Sequencing used CD4+ T cells from blood. The receptors shown here come from a human donor in good health.

The count of this clone is one. J is TRBJ2-3 and V is TRBV19; D call uncertain. V lost 1 base to trimming and J lost 5 bases, with 7 bases between them. The CDR3 is made up of 13 amino acids. The germline gives CDR1 LNHDA, CDR2 SQIVND (reference sequence). The CDR3 spells CASSIAARDTQYF. CDR3 coding DNA: TGTGCCAGTAGTATAGCAGCCAGAGATACGCAGTATTTT.

The chain recombines TRBV19 with TRBJ2-1; no clear D. V dropped 9 bases and J dropped 0 bases, with 15 bases sitting between them. Germline-derived CDR1 and CDR2 are LNHDA and SQIVND (reference sequence). CDR3 length: 15 residues. CDR3 in amino acids: CASGDQESSYNEQFF. In DNA, the CDR3 is TGTGCCAGCGGAGATCAGGAGAGCTCCTACAATGAGCAGTTCTTC.

This clone was counted a single time. The rearrangement uses TRBV10-1 and TRBJ2-2; D is unclear. The V end lost 6 bases, the J end lost 2 bases, and 10 bases lay between the germline ends. CDR3 length equals 14 residues. Germline V gene data show CDR1 as WNHNN and CDR2 as SYGVQD (reference sequence). CDR3: CASSPPINTGELFF. The CDR3 nucleotides are TGCGCCAGCAGCCCTCCGATTAACACCGGGGAGCTGTTTTTT.

The CDR3 DNA reads as TGTGCCAGTAGTTCCGCCGGTCCCCTGCCACCCTACGAGCAGTACTTC. It encodes CASSSAGPLPPYEQYF. The genes are TRBV19 and TRBJ2-7, with no clear D. CDR1 LNHDA and CDR2 SQIVND come from the germline V gene (reference sequence). V was shortened by 5 bases and J by 2 bases, with 19 bases between the two germline ends. This CDR3 is 16 amino acids long.

By share, this clone ranks as medium-sized (0.01 to 0.1%). The genes are TRBV6-1 and TRBJ1-6; 9 positions agree with TRBD1. Germline lookup yields CDR1 MNHNS and CDR2 SASEGT. The junction had 0 bases not matched to a gene; V was cut back by 4 bases and J by 5 bases. The CDR3 is 14 amino acids. This CDR3 is CASSGTGDNSPLHF. In DNA, the CDR3 is TGTGCCAGCAGTGGGACAGGGGATAATTCACCCCTCCACTTT.

About this clone: The junction does not match germline at one end; this may be a read error. J is TRBJ2-5 and V is TRBV15; tentatively, D is TRBD2 (7 bases). This CDR3 region has 17 residues. CDR1 LNHNV and CDR2 YYDKDF come from the germline V gene (reference sequence). The CDR3 sequence is CATSRDHRGASQEAQYF. The CDR3 nucleotides read TGTGCCACCAGCAGAGATCATCGGGGGGCTTCACAAGAGGCCCAGTACTTC.

The V and J genes are TRBV2 and TRBJ2-5; a weak D match, TRBD1 (6 bases). The DNA end favors TRBJ2-7, so the J call may be wrong. The CDR3 runs to 14 residues. Germline V gene data show CDR1 as SNHLY and CDR2 as FYNNEI. CDR3 in DNA: TGTGCCAGCAGTAGGACAGTAGGAGCCTACGAGCAGTACTTC. Translated: CASSRTVGAYEQYF.

The chain links TRBV11-2 to TRBJ2-7, with 8 nucleotides matching TRBD2. The CDR3 is 17 residues long. Germline V gives CDR1 SGHAT, CDR2 FQNNGV. Losses at the gene ends were 2 bases for V and 1 base for J; bases not matched to a gene: 10. CDR3 in DNA: TGTGCCAGCAGCTTACGGGAGGGCCGGACGTGGTCCTACGAGCAGTACTTC. It translates to CASSLREGRTWSYEQYF.

On this clone itself: The junction shows a germline mismatch at one end, possibly a read error. The chain joins TRBV6-1 to TRBJ1-6; the D gene is possibly TRBD1 (6 bases). CDR1 is MNHNS and CDR2 is SASEGT in the germline V gene. The CDR3 is 14 amino acids. The CDR3 loop is CAGSVSGEVSPLHF. For the CDR3, the DNA is TGTGCCGGCAGTGTTTCAGGGGAGGTTTCACCCCTCCACTTT.

J is TRBJ2-1 and V is TRBV4-1; no definite D call. The CDR3 sequence is 14 residues long. The germline gives CDR1 MGHRA, CDR2 YSYEKL. V lost 7 bases, J lost 3 bases, and 13 bases lay in between. The DNA of the CDR3 is TGCGCCAGCACCCTGTCTTCCTACTACAATGAGCAGTTCTTC. This gives the protein CASTLSSYYNEQFF.

This rearrangement joins TRBV5-4 to TRBJ1-6; unclear D gene. V gave up 3 bases and J gave up 10 bases, with 17 bases separating them. The germline CDR1 and CDR2 sequences are SGHNT and YYREEE (reference sequence). This CDR3 spans 15 amino acids. CDR3 DNA: TGTGCCAGCAGCTGGGCCCTCGAAGGGCAATCACCCCTCCACTTT. Translation: CASSWALEGQSPLHF.

The J gene is TRBJ2-2, the V gene TRBV7-3; D remains unclear. The CDR3 extends over 15 amino acids. CDR1 and CDR2 from the germline V gene are SGHTA and FQGTGA. V dropped 3 bases and J dropped 5 bases, with 13 bases sitting between them. Here the CDR3 DNA reads TGTGCCAGCAGCTTGCAAGGTTCCGAAACCGGGGAGCTGTTTTTT. It encodes CASSLQGSETGELFF.

The chain has TRBV29-1 and TRBJ1-2; D is unclear. Trimming removed 3 bases at V and 7 bases at J, with 12 bases between. The CDR3 covers 12 residues. Germline lookup yields CDR1 SQVTM and CDR2 ANQGSEA. The CDR3 sequence is CSVDRAEGGYTF. The CDR3 DNA reads as TGCAGCGTTGATCGGGCAGAGGGTGGCTACACCTTC.

The genes are TRBV2 and TRBJ1-1; TRBD1 matches 12 bases. Trimming at V came to 7 bases and at J to 7 bases, leaving 10 bases not matched to a gene. CDR1 and CDR2 from the germline V gene are SNHLY and FYNNEI. CDR3 size: 15 residues. In DNA, the CDR3 is TGTGCCAGCACCTGGGACAGGGGGCGCGATAGTGAAGCTTTCTTT. Translating it yields CASTWDRGRDSEAFF. The whole variable domain, filled in from reference TRBV2 and TRBJ1-1, reads EPEVTQTPSHQVTQMGQEVILRCVPISNHLYFYWYRQILGQKVEFLVSFYNNEISEKSEIFDDQFSVERPDGSNFTLKIRSTKLEDSAMYFCASTWDRGRDSEAFFGQGTRLTVV.

This chain links TRBV9 with TRBJ1-5; no definite D call. This CDR3 region has 13 residues. Trimming took off 0 bases at V and 9 bases at J, with 10 bases between the two ends. Germline CDR1 is SGDLS and CDR2 is YYNGEE. The CDR3 is CASSVGGSGPQHF. The CDR3 region has the DNA TGTGCCAGCAGCGTAGGAGGGAGTGGGCCCCAGCATTTT.

This chain links TRBV4-2 with TRBJ2-3; D gene unclear. Germline CDR1 reads LGHNA; CDR2 reads YNFKEQ. This CDR3 is 15 amino acids long. V shed 4 bases and J shed 0 bases, with 11 bases lying between them. DNA for the CDR3: TGTGCCAGCAGCCCGCCCAGCCGGAGCACAGATACGCAGTATTTT. This sequence encodes CASSPPSRSTDTQYF.

The chain recombines TRBV11-2 with TRBJ2-1, with 8 bases fitting TRBD2. Germline CDR1 SGHAT, CDR2 FQNNGV. The CDR3 extends over 14 amino acids. The ends lost 0 bases at V and 13 bases at J; junction bases unmatched: 8. CDR3: CASSLDSSGLHQFF. The CDR3 DNA follows: TGTGCCAGCAGCTTAGACTCTAGCGGGTTACATCAGTTCTTC. The full variable domain, in which reference TRBV11-2 and TRBJ2-1 provide the parts outside the CDR3, is EAGVAQSPRYKIIEKRQSVAFWCNPISGHATLYWYQQILGQGPKLLIQFQNNGVVDDSQLPKDRFSAERLKGVDSTLKIQPAKLEDSAVYLCASSLDSSGLHQFFGPGTRLTVL.

In its sample, this clone was seen once. The chain couples TRBV7-9 to TRBJ2-7; the D gene is possibly TRBD2 (6 bases). Germline lookup yields CDR1 SEHNR and CDR2 FQNEAQ (reference sequence). The CDR3 is made up of 14 amino acids. V was shortened by 2 bases and J by 0 bases, with 8 bases between the two germline ends. CDR3 DNA sequence: TGTGCCAGCAGCTTACCCGGGAGCTCCTACGAGCAGTACTTC. As protein: CASSLPGSSYEQYF.

V usage is TRBV15 and J usage is TRBJ1-2, with 8 bases identical to TRBD1. This CDR3 is 17 amino acids long. V shed 5 bases and J 1 base; nucleotides not matched to a gene: 12. Per the germline V gene, CDR1 is LNHNV and CDR2 is YYDKDF (reference sequence). The DNA of the CDR3 is TGTGCCACCAGCGACCCAGCCAGGGGGCGAAATAACTATGGCTACACCTTC. This codes for CATSDPARGRNNYGYTF.

The chain joins TRBV7-8 to TRBJ1-4; 7 nucleotides agree with TRBD1. Unmatched junction bases numbered 5, after V lost 4 bases and J lost 6 bases. The CDR3 totals 14 residues. The germline V gene has CDR1 SGHVS and CDR2 FQNEAQ. As DNA, the CDR3 is TGTGCCAGCAGCTATGGCAGGGGGGATGAAAAACTGTTTTTT. It is translated as CASSYGRGDEKLFF.

This clone occurred a few times. J is TRBJ2-2 and V is TRBV6-1; TRBD2 matches at 7 bases. Trimming at V came to 7 bases and at J to 0 bases, leaving 5 bases not matched to a gene. The germline gives CDR1 MNHNS, CDR2 SASEGT. This CDR3 is 15 amino acids long. The CDR3 is CASKAGPANTGELFF. In nucleotides, the CDR3 is TGTGCCAGCAAAGCGGGGCCCGCGAACACCGGGGAGCTGTTTTTT.

This rearrangement joins TRBV19 to TRBJ1-5; the D is unclear. CDR3 length equals 13 residues. Germline values: CDR1 LNHDA, CDR2 SQIVND (reference sequence). Trimming cost V 4 bases and J 3 bases, with 7 bases left between them. The CDR3 DNA follows: TGTGCCAGTAGTAGGAAAGACAATCAGCCCCAGCATTTT. It codes for CASSRKDNQPQHF.

The V call is TRBV4-1, the J call TRBJ2-2; TRBD2 aligns across 10 bases. Trimming took 4 bases from V and 1 from J; bases not matched to a gene: 6. CDR3 size: 17 residues. The germline V gene has CDR1 MGHRA and CDR2 YSYEKL. CDR3 amino acids: CASSPSAGGGNTGELFF. DNA of the CDR3: TGCGCCAGCAGCCCTTCAGCGGGAGGGGGGAACACCGGGGAGCTGTTTTTT.

The J gene is TRBJ1-1, the V gene TRBV19; D unclear. The CDR3 loop spans 13 amino acids. The V gene's germline CDR1 is LNHDA and CDR2 SQIVND (reference sequence). Trimming stripped 5 bases from V and 7 bases from J, with 14 bases between. The CDR3 region has the DNA TGTGCCAGTAGTCTCCAGGTCGGTAATGAAGCTTTCTTT. Encoded protein: CASSLQVGNEAFF.

The chain recombines TRBV5-4 with TRBJ2-1, with a possible D match to TRBD2 (5 bases). This CDR3 has 13 residues. Germline V gene sequence: CDR1 SGHNT, CDR2 YYREEE (reference sequence). Trimming shortened V by 4 bases and J by 8 bases, and 13 bases separated the two germline ends. The CDR3 loop is CASSRALGDEQFF. The CDR3 bases are TGTGCCAGCAGCCGAGCCTTGGGAGATGAGCAGTTCTTC.

The chain carries TRBV6-6 and TRBJ2-2; 9 bases are shared with TRBD2. The CDR3 extends over 16 amino acids. Germline lookup yields CDR1 MNHNY and CDR2 SVGAGI (reference sequence). The junction had 8 bases not matched to a gene; V was cut back by 7 bases and J by 2 bases. The CDR3 loop reads CASMALAGTNTGELFF. The CDR3 DNA is TGTGCCAGCATGGCGCTAGCGGGAACCAACACCGGGGAGCTGTTTTTT.